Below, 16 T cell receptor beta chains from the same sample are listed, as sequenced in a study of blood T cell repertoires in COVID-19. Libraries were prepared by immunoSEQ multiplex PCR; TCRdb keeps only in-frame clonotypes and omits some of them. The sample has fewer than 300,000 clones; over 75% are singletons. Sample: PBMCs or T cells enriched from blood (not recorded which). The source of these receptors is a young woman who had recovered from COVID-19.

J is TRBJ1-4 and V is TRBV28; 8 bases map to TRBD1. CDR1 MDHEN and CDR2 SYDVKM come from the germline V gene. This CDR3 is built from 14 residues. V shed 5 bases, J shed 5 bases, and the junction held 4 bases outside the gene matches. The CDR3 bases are TGTGCCAGCAGTAAACAGGGGGGAAATGAAAAACTGTTTTTT. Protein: CASSKQGGNEKLFF.

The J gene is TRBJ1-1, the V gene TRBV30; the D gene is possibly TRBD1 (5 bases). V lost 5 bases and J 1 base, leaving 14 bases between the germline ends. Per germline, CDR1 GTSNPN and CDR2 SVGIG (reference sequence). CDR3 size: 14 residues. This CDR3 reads CAWVRVTGNTEAFF. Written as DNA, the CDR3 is TGTGCCTGGGTAAGGGTTACAGGGAACACTGAAGCTTTCTTT.

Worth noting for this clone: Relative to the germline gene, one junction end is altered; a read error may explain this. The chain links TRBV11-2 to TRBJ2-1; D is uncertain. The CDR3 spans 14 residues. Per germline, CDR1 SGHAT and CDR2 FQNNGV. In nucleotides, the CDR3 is TGTGCCAGCAGATTAGGCAGATCCTACAATGAGCAGTTCTTC. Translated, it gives CASRLGRSYNEQFF.

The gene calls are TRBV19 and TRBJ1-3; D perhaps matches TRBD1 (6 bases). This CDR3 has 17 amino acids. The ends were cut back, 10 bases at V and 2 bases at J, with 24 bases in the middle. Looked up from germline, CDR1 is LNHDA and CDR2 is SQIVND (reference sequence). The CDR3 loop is CATQSYYREKAGNTIYF. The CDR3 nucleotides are TGTGCCACTCAAAGCTACTACAGGGAAAAGGCTGGAAACACCATATATTTT.

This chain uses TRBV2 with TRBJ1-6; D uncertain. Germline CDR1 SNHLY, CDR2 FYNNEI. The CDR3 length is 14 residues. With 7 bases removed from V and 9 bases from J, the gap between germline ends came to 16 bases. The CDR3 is CASNKQSLGSPLHF. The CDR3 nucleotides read TGTGCCAGCAATAAACAGAGCTTGGGTTCACCCCTCCACTTT.

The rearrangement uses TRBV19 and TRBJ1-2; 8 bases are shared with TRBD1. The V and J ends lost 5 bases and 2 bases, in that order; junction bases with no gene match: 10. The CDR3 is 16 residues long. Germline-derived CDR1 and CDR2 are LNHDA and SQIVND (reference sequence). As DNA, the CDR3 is TGTGCCAGTAGTCTGGGGACAGGCGGTAGGAACTATGGCTACACCTTC. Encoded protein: CASSLGTGGRNYGYTF.

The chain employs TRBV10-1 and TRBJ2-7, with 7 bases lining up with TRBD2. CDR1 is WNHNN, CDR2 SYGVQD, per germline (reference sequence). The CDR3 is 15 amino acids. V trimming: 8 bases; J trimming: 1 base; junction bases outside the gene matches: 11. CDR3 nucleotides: TGCGCCAGCGATCGGGAGGTCCCTAAATCCTACGAGCAGTACTTC. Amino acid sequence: CASDREVPKSYEQYF.

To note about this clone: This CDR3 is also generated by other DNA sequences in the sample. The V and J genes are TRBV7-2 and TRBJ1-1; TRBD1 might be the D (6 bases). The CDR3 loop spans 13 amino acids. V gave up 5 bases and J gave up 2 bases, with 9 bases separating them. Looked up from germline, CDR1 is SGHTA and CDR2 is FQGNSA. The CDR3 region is CASSAQGNTEAFF. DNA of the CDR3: TGTGCCAGCAGCGCACAGGGTAACACTGAAGCTTTCTTT.

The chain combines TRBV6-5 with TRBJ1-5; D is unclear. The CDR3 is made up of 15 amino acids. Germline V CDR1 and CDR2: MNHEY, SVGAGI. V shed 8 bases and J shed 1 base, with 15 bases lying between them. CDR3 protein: CASRRRVASNQPQHF. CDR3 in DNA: TGTGCCAGCCGACGGAGGGTAGCGAGCAATCAGCCCCAGCATTTT.

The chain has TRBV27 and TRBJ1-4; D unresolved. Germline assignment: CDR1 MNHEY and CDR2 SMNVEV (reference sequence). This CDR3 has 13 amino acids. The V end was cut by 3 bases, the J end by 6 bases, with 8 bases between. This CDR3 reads CASSFFQDEKLFF. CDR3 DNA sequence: TGTGCCAGCAGTTTTTTCCAGGATGAAAAACTGTTTTTT. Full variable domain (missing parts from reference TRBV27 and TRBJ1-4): EAQVTQNPRYLITVTGKKLTVTCSQNMNHEYMSWYRQDPGLGLRQIYYSMNVEVTDKGDVPEGYKVSRKEKRNFPLILESPSPNQTSLYFCASSFFQDEKLFFGSGTQLSVL.

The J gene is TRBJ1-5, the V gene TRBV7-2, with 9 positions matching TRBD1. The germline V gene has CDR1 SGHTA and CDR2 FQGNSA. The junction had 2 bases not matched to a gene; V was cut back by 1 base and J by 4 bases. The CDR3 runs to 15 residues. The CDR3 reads CASSLGTGVNQPQHF. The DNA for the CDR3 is TGTGCCAGCAGCTTAGGGACAGGGGTTAATCAGCCCCAGCATTTT.

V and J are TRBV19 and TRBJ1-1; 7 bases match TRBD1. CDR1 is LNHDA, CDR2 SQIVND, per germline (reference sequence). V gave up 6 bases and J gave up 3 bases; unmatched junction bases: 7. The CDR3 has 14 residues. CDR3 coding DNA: TGTGCCAGTAGCGTGGGACAGTATGACACTGAAGCTTTCTTT. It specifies CASSVGQYDTEAFF.

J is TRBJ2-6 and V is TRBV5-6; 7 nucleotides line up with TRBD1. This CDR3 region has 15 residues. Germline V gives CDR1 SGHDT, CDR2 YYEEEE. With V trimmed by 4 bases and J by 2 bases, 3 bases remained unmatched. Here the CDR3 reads CASSIDRAGANVLTF. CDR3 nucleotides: TGTGCCAGCAGCATCGACAGGGCTGGGGCCAACGTCCTGACTTTC. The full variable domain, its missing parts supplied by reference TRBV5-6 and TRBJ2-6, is DAGVTQSPTHLIKTRGQQVTLRCSPKSGHDTVSWYQQALGQGPQFIFQYYEEEERQRGNFPDRFSGHQFPNYSSELNVNALLLGDSALYLCASSIDRAGANVLTFGAGSRLTVL.

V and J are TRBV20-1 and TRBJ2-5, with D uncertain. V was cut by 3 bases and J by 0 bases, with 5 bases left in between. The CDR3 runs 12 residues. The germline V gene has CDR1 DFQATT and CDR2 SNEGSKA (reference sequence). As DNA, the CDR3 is TGCAGTGCTAGTTACTACCAAGAGACCCAGTACTTC. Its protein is CSASYYQETQYF.

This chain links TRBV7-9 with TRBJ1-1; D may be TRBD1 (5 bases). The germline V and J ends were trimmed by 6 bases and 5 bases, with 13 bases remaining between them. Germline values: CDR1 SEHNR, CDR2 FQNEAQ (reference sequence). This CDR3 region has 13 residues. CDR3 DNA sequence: TGTGCCAGCAGGGAGATAGGGGTGACTGAAGCTTTCTTT. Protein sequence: CASREIGVTEAFF.

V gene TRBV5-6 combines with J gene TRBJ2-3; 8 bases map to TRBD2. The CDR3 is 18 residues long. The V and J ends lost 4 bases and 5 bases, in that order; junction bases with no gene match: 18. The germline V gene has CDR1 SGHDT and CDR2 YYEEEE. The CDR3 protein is CASSPTVGWREDKDTQYF. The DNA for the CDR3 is TGTGCCAGCAGCCCCACCGTTGGGTGGCGGGAGGATAAAGATACGCAGTATTTT.